The T cell receptor beta chain described here comes from a study of CD8+ T cells in alopecia areata. The treatment is: oral pan-JAK inhibitor, 5-10 mg twice daily. Germline CDR1 and CDR2: MNHNS and SASEGT. Trimming removed 7 bases at V and 10 bases at J, with 17 bases between. The CDR3 runs 14 residues. RNA extraction and reverse transcription yielded cDNA as sequencing template. Method: immunoSEQ multiplex PCR; TCRdb's copy keeps in-frame clones and lacks some. The profile shows over 100,000 clones, roughly 50% of them singletons. This clonotype originated in a human donor with alopecia areata. The chain joins TRBV6-1 to TRBJ1-6; D is uncertain. The sequencing used CD8+ T cells sorted from blood, collected at week 24, from a patient treated with tofacitinib. CDR3 in amino acids: CASKRSAEGSPLHF. The CDR3 region has the DNA TGTGCCAGCAAAAGGTCCGCCGAGGGATCACCCCTCCACTTT.